A selection of T cell receptor beta chains follows, all from one sample in a study of shared T cell receptors in the human thymus. Method: immunoSEQ multiplex PCR; TCRdb's copy keeps in-frame clones and lacks some. This table has just under 550,000 clones, about four fifths appearing once. These records were also assigned to another study, of human thymus T cells.

The source material was thymocytes. Source of these receptors: a boy younger than two with a congenital heart defect. The CDR3 runs from the conserved cysteine through the conserved F or W. D genes are given only for firm matches. Where a row states a size, it is once, few, many or the class of an expanded clone; other rows omit it.

J: TRBJ2-7; D: .; V: TRBV7-9; size: .; CDR3: CASSTSGEGGQYF; DNA: TGTGCCAGCAGCACCTCCGGGGAAGGCGGGCAGTACTTC
J: TRBJ1-1; D: .; V: TRBV6-6; size: .; CDR3: CASSTTSTVNTEAFF; DNA: TGTGCCAGCAGCACGACCTCGACAGTGAACACTGAAGCTTTCTTT
J: TRBJ2-7; D: TRBD1; V: TRBV4-2; size: .; CDR3: CASSRPRRGGSSYEQYF; DNA: TGTGCCAGCAGCCGCCCGAGGAGAGGGGGCTCCTCCTACGAGCAGTACTTC
J: TRBJ2-7; D: TRBD2; V: TRBV7-2; size: once; CDR3: CASSLTPSGRYEQYF; DNA: TGTGCCAGCAGCTTAACCCCTAGCGGACGATACGAGCAGTACTTC
J: TRBJ2-7; D: TRBD1; V: TRBV28; size: .; CDR3: CASSLNRGTYEQYF; DNA: TGTGCCAGCAGTTTAAACAGGGGGACATACGAGCAGTACTTC
J: TRBJ1-2; D: .; V: TRBV28; size: .; CDR3: CASSFYTRTYTPFANYGYTF; DNA: TGTGCCAGCAGTTTCTACACGCGGACTTATACCCCTTTCGCTAACTATGGCTACACCTTC
J: TRBJ2-2; D: .; V: TRBV10-3; size: .; CDR3: CAISVQGGWNTGELFF; DNA: TGTGCCATCAGTGTTCAGGGGGGATGGAACACCGGGGAGCTGTTTTTT
J: TRBJ2-7; D: .; V: TRBV7-6; size: once; CDR3: CASSTQVKSYEQYF; DNA: TGTGCCAGCAGCACACAAGTTAAATCCTACGAGCAGTACTTC
J: TRBJ1-1; D: TRBD1; V: TRBV5-6; size: .; CDR3: CASRLRDRGRKDTEAFF; DNA: TGTGCCAGCAGATTGCGGGACAGGGGGCGCAAGGACACTGAAGCTTTCTTT
J: TRBJ2-6; D: .; V: TRBV21-1; size: .; CDR3: CASSLSGGVGGANVLTF; DNA: TGTGCCAGCAGTCTCAGCGGGGGAGTGGGCGGGGCCAACGTCCTGACTTTC
J: TRBJ2-3; D: TRBD2; V: TRBV19; size: .; CDR3: CASGGTSGSISTDTQYF; DNA: TGTGCCAGTGGGGGGACTAGCGGGAGTATTAGCACAGATACGCAGTATTTT
J: TRBJ2-7; D: TRBD1; V: TRBV18; size: .; CDR3: CASSQPDRIPYEQYF; DNA: TGTGCCAGCTCACAACCGGACAGGATCCCCTACGAGCAGTACTTC
J: TRBJ2-1; D: TRBD2; V: TRBV7-9; size: .; CDR3: CASSLATLGLAGDNEQFF; DNA: TGTGCCAGCAGCTTAGCAACCCTTGGACTAGCGGGAGACAATGAGCAGTTCTTC
J: TRBJ1-2; D: .; V: TRBV4-3; size: .; CDR3: CASSLRGTVEGYTF; DNA: TGCGCCAGCAGCCTGAGGGGGACGGTCGAAGGCTACACCTTC
J: TRBJ2-7; D: TRBD2; V: TRBV10-3; size: .; CDR3: CAISPKREALNEQYF; DNA: TGTGCCATCAGTCCCAAGCGGGAGGCCCTAAACGAGCAGTACTTC
J: TRBJ1-3; D: TRBD1; V: TRBV11-2; size: few; CDR3: CASSSTGEAGNTIYF; DNA: TGTGCCAGCAGTTCAACAGGGGAGGCTGGAAACACCATATATTTT
J: TRBJ2-1; D: TRBD1; V: TRBV7-3; size: .; CDR3: CASSSLLRTGTYNEQFF; DNA: TGTGCCAGCAGCTCACTCCTCCGGACAGGGACCTACAATGAGCAGTTCTTC
J: TRBJ2-7; D: TRBD2; V: TRBV6-5; size: few; CDR3: CASSGEGGIYEQYF; DNA: TGTGCCAGCAGTGGGGAGGGAGGGATCTACGAGCAGTACTTC
J: TRBJ1-1; D: .; V: TRBV6-5; size: .; CDR3: CASSPRPGDTEAFF; DNA: TGTGCCAGCAGTCCCCGCCCAGGGGACACTGAAGCTTTCTTT
J: TRBJ2-7; D: .; V: TRBV5-1; size: .; CDR3: CASSLGSGASYEQYF; DNA: TGCGCCAGCAGCTTGGGGTCAGGGGCTTCCTACGAGCAGTACTTC
J: TRBJ2-3; D: TRBD2; V: TRBV13; size: few; CDR3: CASSRNPGLAATDTQYF; DNA: TGTGCCAGCAGCCGAAACCCGGGACTAGCGGCCACAGATACGCAGTATTTT
J: TRBJ2-7; D: .; V: TRBV11-3; size: .; CDR3: CASSLPRHEQYF; DNA: TGTGCCAGCAGCTTACCTAGGCACGAGCAGTACTTC
J: TRBJ2-3; D: TRBD2; V: TRBV4-3; size: .; CDR3: CASRQDPSGSRTDTQYF; DNA: TGCGCCAGCAGACAAGACCCTAGCGGGAGTCGGACAGATACGCAGTATTTT
J: TRBJ2-7; D: TRBD1; V: TRBV11-2; size: .; CDR3: CASSELQGARDSPPGEQYF; DNA: TGTGCCAGCAGCGAACTACAGGGGGCCCGGGACTCCCCTCCAGGCGAGCAGTACTTC
J: TRBJ1-2; D: .; V: TRBV25-1; size: .; CDR3: CASRGPGTPINYGYTF; DNA: TGTGCCAGCAGGGGCCCCGGGACACCCATTAACTATGGCTACACCTTC
J: TRBJ2-2; D: .; V: TRBV27; size: .; CDR3: CASSRTARELFF; DNA: TGTGCCAGCAGCAGGACAGCCCGGGAGCTGTTTTTT
J: TRBJ2-7; D: .; V: TRBV6-1; size: .; CDR3: CASNLREAGTYEQYF; DNA: TGTGCCAGCAACCTAAGAGAGGCCGGGACCTACGAGCAGTACTTC
J: TRBJ2-7; D: TRBD2; V: TRBV15; size: .; CDR3: CATSRDRASSGSLSYEQYF; DNA: TGTGCCACCAGCAGAGATAGGGCCAGTAGCGGGAGCCTCTCCTACGAGCAGTACTTC
J: TRBJ2-7; D: .; V: TRBV7-3; size: .; CDR3: CASSLKPLDKIVYEQYF; DNA: TGTGCCAGCAGCTTAAAACCCCTTGACAAGATAGTCTACGAGCAGTACTTC